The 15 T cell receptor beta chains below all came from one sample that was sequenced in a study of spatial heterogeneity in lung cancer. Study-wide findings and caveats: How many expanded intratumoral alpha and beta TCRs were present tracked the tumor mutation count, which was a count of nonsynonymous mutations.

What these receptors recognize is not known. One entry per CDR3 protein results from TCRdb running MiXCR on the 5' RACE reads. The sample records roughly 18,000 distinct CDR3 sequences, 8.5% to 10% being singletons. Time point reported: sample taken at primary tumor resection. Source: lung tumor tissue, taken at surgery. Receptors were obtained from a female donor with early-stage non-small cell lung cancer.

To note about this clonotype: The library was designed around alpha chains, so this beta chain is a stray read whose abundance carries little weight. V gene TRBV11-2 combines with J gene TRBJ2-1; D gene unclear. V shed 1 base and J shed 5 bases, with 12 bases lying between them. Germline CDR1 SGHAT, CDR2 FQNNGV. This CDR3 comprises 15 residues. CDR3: CASSLGLGMNNEQFF. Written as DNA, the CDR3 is TGTGCCAGCAGCTTAGGACTGGGAATGAACAATGAGCAGTTCTTC.

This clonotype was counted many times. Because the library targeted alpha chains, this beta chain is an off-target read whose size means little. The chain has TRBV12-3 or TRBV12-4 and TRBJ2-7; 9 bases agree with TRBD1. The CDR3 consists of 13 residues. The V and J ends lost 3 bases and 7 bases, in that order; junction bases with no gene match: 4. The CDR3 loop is CASSFLDRGEQYF. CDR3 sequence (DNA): TGTGCCAGCAGTTTCTTGGACAGGGGAGAGCAGTACTTC.

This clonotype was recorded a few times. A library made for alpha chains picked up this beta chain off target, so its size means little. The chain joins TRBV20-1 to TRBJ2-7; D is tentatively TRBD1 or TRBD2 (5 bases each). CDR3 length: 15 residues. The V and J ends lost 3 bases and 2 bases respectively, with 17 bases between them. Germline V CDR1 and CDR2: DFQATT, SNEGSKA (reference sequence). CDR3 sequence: CSARDGSGSPYEQYF. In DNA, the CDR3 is TGCAGTGCTAGGGACGGATCAGGGAGCCCCTACGAGCAGTACTTC.

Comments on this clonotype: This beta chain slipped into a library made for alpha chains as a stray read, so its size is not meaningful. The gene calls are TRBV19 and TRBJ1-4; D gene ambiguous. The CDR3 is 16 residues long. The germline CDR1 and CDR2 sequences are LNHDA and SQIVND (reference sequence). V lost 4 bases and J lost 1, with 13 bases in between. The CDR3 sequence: CASSRPGPQTNEKLFF. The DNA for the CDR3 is TGTGCCAGTAGTAGACCGGGCCCGCAAACTAATGAAAAACTGTTTTTT.

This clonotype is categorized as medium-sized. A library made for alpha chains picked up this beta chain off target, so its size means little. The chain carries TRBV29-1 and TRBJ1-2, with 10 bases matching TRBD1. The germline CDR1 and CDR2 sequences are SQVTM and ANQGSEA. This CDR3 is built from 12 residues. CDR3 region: CTILGTGEGYTF. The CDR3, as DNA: TGCACCATCCTCGGGACAGGGGAAGGCTACACCTTC.

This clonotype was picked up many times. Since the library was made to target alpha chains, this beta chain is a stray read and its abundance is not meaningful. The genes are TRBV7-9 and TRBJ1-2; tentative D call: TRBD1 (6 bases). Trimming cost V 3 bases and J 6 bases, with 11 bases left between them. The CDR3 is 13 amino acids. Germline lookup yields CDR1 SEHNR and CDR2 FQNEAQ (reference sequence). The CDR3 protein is CASSLQTGNGYTF. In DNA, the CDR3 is TGTGCCAGCAGCTTGCAAACAGGGAATGGCTACACCTTC.

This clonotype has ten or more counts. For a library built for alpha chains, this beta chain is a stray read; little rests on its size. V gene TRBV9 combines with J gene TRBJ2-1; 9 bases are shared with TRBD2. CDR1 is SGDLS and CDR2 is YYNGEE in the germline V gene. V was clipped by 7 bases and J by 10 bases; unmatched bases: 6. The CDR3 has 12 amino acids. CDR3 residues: CASGGLAREQFF. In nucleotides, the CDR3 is TGTGCCAGCGGGGGACTAGCTCGAGAGCAGTTCTTC. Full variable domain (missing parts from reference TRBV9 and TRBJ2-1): DSGVTQTPKHLITATGQRVTLRCSPRSGDLSVYWYQQSLDQGLQFLIQYYNGEERAKGNILERFSAQQFPDLHSELNLSSLELGDSALYFCASGGLAREQFFGPGTRLTVL.

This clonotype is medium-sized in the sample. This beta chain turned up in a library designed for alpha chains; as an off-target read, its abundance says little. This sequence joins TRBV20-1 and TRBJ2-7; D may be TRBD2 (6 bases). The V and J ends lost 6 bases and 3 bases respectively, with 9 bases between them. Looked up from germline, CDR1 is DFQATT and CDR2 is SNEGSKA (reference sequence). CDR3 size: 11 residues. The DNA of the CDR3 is TGCAGTGCCACGGAGGGCTACGAGCAGTACTTC. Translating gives CSATEGYEQYF.

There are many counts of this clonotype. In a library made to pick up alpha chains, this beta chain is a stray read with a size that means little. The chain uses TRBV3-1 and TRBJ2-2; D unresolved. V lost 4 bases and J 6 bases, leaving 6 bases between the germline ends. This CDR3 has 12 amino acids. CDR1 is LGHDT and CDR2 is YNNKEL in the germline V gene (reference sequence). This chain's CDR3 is CASSLMAGELFF. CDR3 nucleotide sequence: TGTGCCAGCAGCCTTATGGCCGGGGAGCTGTTTTTT.

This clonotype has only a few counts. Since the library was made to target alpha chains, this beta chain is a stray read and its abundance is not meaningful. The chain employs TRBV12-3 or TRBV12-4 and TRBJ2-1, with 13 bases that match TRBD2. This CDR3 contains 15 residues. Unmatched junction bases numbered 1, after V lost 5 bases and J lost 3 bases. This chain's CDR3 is CASSRLAGGYNEQFF. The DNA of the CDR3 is TGTGCCAGCAGTCGACTAGCGGGGGGCTACAATGAGCAGTTCTTC.

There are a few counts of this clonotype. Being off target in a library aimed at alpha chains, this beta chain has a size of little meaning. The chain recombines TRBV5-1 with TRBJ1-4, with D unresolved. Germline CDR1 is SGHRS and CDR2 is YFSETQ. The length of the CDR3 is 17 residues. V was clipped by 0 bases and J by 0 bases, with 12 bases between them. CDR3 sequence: CASSLEGNPATNEKLFF. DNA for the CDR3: TGCGCCAGCAGCTTGGAAGGGAACCCTGCAACTAATGAAAAACTGTTTTTT.

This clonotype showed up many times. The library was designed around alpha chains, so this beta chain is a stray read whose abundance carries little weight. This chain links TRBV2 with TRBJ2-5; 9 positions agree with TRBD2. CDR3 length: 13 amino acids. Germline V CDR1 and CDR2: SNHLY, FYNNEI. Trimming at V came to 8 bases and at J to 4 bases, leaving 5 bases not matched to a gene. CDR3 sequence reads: CASGGGGVETQYF. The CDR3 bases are TGTGCCAGCGGAGGCGGGGGGGTAGAGACCCAGTACTTC.

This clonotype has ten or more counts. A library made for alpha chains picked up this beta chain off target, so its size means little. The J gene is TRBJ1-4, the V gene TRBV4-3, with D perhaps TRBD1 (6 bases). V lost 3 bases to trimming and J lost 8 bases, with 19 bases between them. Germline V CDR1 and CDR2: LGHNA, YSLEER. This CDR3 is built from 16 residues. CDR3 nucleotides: TGCGCCAGCAGCCAGGGCGGGAGGGGGACGGAGGAAAAACTGTTTTTT. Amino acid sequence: CASSQGGRGTEEKLFF.

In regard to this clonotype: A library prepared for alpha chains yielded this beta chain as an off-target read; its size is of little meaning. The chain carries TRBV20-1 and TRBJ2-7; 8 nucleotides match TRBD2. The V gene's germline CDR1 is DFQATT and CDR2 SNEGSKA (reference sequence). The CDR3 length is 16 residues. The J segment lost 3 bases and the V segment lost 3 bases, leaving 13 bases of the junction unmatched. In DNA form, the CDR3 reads TGCAGTGCTAGTACCCCCGGGGGGGCGTCGGACTACGAGCAGTACTTC. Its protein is CSASTPGGASDYEQYF.

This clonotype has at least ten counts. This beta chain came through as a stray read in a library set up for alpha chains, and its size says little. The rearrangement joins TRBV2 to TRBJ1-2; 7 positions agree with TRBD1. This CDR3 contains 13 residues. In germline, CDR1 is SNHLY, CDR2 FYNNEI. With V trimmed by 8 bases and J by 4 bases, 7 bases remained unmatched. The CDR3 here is CASAKDRAYGYTF. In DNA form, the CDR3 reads TGTGCCAGCGCCAAAGACAGGGCCTATGGCTACACCTTC. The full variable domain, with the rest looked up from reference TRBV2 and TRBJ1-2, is EPEVTQTPSHQVTQMGQEVILRCVPISNHLYFYWYRQILGQKVEFLVSFYNNEISEKSEIFDDQFSVERPDGSNFTLKIRSTKLEDSAMYFCASAKDRAYGYTFGSGTRLTVV.